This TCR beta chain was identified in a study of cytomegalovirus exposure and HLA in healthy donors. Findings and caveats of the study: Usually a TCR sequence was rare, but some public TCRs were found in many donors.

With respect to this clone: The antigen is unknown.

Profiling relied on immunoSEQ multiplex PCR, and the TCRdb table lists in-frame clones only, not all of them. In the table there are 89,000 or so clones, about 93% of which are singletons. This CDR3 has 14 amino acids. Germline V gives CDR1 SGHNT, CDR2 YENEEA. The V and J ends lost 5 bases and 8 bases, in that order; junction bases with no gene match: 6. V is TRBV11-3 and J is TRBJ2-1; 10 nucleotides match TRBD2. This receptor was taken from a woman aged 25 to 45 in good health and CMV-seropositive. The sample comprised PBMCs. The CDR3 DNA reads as TGTGCCAGCAGCGCGAGCGGGAGGGTCCATGAGCAGTTCTTC. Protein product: CASSASGRVHEQFF.